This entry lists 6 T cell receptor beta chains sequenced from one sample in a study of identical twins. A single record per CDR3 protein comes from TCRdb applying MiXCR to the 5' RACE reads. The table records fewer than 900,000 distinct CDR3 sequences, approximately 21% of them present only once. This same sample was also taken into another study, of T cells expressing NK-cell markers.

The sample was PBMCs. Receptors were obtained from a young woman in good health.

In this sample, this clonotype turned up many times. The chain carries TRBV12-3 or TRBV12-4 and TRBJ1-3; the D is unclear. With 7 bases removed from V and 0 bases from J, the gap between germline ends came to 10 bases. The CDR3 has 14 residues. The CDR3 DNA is TGTGCCAGCACCTTCGACGGCTCTGGAAACACCATATATTTT. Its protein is CASTFDGSGNTIYF.

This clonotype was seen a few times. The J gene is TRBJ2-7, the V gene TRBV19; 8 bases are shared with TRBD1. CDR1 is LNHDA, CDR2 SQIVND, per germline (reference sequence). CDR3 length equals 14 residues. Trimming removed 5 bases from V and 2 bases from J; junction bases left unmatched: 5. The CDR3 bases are TGTGCCAGTAGTCTTCGGACAGGGACCTACGAGCAGTACTTC. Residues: CASSLRTGTYEQYF.

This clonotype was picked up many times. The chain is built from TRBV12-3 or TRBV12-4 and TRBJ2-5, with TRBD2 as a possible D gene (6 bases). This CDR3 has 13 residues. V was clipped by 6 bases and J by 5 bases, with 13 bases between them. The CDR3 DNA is TGTGCCAGCAGCCGGGACTCCGGTGAGACCCAGTACTTC. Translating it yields CASSRDSGETQYF.

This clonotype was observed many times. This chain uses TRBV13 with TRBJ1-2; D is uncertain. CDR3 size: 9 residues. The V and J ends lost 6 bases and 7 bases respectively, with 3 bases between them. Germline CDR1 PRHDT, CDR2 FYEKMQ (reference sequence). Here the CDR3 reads CASSPGYTF. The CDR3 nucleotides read TGTGCCAGCAGTCCTGGCTACACCTTC.

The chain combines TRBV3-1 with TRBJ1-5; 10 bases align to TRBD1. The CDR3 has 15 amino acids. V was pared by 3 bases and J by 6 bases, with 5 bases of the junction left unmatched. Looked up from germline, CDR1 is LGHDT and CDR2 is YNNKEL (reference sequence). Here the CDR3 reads CASSQGQGYSQPQHF. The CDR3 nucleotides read TGTGCCAGCAGCCAGGGACAGGGGTACAGTCAGCCCCAGCATTTT.

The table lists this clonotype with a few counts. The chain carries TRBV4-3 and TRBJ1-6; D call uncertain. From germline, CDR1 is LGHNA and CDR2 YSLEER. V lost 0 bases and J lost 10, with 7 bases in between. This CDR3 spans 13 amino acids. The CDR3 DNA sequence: TGCGCCAGCAGCCAAGATGGGAGGTCACCCCTCCACTTT. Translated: CASSQDGRSPLHF.